This T cell receptor (beta chain) was identified during a study of control samples from healthy donors and cancer patients. This clone was seen many times. The same CDR3 can be traced to other DNA sequences in this sample. The CDR3 totals 14 residues. The V end was cut by 4 bases, the J end by 4 bases, with 8 bases between. Germline lookup yields CDR1 SEHNR and CDR2 FQNEAQ (reference sequence). Generated by immunoSEQ multiplex PCR, the TCRdb table keeps only in-frame clones and is missing some. The sample yields about 170,000 clones, around 92% seen once. Material for sequencing was blood. This sequence originates from a woman in her 30s in good health. The V and J genes are TRBV7-9 and TRBJ1-6; D may be TRBD1 (6 bases). The CDR3 region is CASSSTGYNSPLHF. The CDR3 DNA is TGTGCCAGCAGCTCGACAGGATATAATTCACCCCTCCACTTT.